The entry that follows covers one T cell receptor beta chain sequence. This entry comes from a study of quantifying T cell responses using KT2 cells. Turning to the study itself: RNA was reverse transcribed with TCR alpha and beta constant-region primers.

Each cDNA got a UMI-containing oligo ligated at its 3' end. First-round PCR used around 4 cycles and beta primers RC1.1 and RC1.2 covering TRBC1 and TRBC2. In TCRdb, the UMI-ligation and nested PCR reads were re-called with MiXCR into one record per CDR3 protein. The sample carries tens of thousands of distinct CDR3 sequences, approximately 13% recorded once. V was cut by 7 bases and J by 3 bases, with 16 bases left in between. Germline lookup yields CDR1 MNHEY and CDR2 SVGAGI. The CDR3 length is 14 residues. This clonotype was obtained from a human donor. Sequencing input: PBMCs spiked with cells of the T cell clone KT2. The chain couples TRBV6-5 to TRBJ2-7; tentatively, D is TRBD1 (7 bases). This CDR3 reads CASTYGGGSYEQYF. The CDR3 DNA reads TGTGCCAGCACCTATGGAGGGGGCAGCTACGAGCAGTACTTC.